Below are 9 T cell receptor beta chains sequenced from a single sample in a study of T cell responses to AZD1222 COVID-19 vaccine. This table comes from immunoSEQ multiplex PCR, and its TCRdb copy is limited to in-frame clones, with some not included. The sample holds some 47,000 clones, approximately 88% seen once. The specimen comprised peripheral blood, sampled 28 days after the second AZD1222 dose. These receptor sequences come from an adult who received the AZD1222 COVID-19 vaccine.

The chain couples TRBV19 to TRBJ2-1, with 12 positions matching TRBD2. V dropped 7 bases and J dropped 7; count of bases not matched to a gene: 8. The CDR3 has 15 amino acids. Germline V gives CDR1 LNHDA, CDR2 SQIVND (reference sequence). The CDR3 region is CASTDLAGGPNEQFF. The CDR3 nucleotides read TGTGCCAGTACCGACCTAGCGGGAGGGCCGAATGAGCAGTTCTTC. Based on the CDR3 plus reference TRBV19 and TRBJ2-1, the full variable domain is DGGITQSPKYLFRKEGQNVTLSCEQNLNHDAMYWYRQDPGQGLRLIYYSQIVNDFQKGDIAEGYSVSREKKESFPLTVTSAQKNPTAFYLCASTDLAGGPNEQFFGPGTRLTVL.

J is TRBJ1-5 and V is TRBV2; the match to TRBD1 covers 11 bases. CDR3 length equals 14 residues. V lost 6 bases and J lost 6; bases outside the gene matches: 4. CDR1 and CDR2 from the germline V gene are SNHLY and FYNNEI. The CDR3 spells CASREDRGRQPQHF. The CDR3 DNA reads as TGTGCCAGCAGGGAGGACAGGGGGCGTCAGCCCCAGCATTTT.

The CDR3 nucleotides are TGTGCCAGCAGTTACTACGGACAGAACACCGGGGAGCTGTTTTTT. Its protein product is CASSYYGQNTGELFF. The rearrangement uses TRBV6-5 and TRBJ2-2; tentatively, D is TRBD1 (5 bases). Germline CDR1 is MNHEY and CDR2 is SVGAGI. Trimming cost V 1 base and J 1 base, with 7 bases left between them. The CDR3 loop spans 15 amino acids.

For the CDR3, the DNA is TGTGCTAGTGGTTCGATGACAGGGGGCTGGCGGGACACCGGGGAGCTGTTTTTT. Translating it yields CASGSMTGGWRDTGELFF. The chain has TRBV12-5 and TRBJ2-2, with 10 bases lining up with TRBD1. The germline V gene encodes CDR1 LGHNT and CDR2 FRNRAP. The CDR3 is 18 amino acids. V trimming: 4 bases; J trimming: 3 bases; junction bases outside the gene matches: 11.

The V and J genes are TRBV18 and TRBJ2-1; 12 nucleotides agree with TRBD1. CDR3 length equals 14 residues. Per the germline V gene, CDR1 is KGHSH and CDR2 is LQKENI. Unmatched junction bases numbered 9, after V lost 8 bases and J lost 10 bases. The CDR3 here is CASPTGQGAGEQFF. In DNA, the CDR3 is TGTGCCAGCCCCACGGGACAGGGGGCAGGAGAGCAGTTCTTC.

This sequence joins TRBV19 and TRBJ1-5, with D unclear. The V gene lost 2 bases and the J gene lost 1 base, with 9 bases spanning the gap. In germline, CDR1 is LNHDA, CDR2 SQIVND (reference sequence). The CDR3 extends over 15 amino acids. CDR3 DNA sequence: TGTGCCAGTAGTATATCGGCAGGAAGCAATCAGCCCCAGCATTTT. It specifies CASSISAGSNQPQHF. The whole variable domain, filled in from reference TRBV19 and TRBJ1-5, reads DGGITQSPKYLFRKEGQNVTLSCEQNLNHDAMYWYRQDPGQGLRLIYYSQIVNDFQKGDIAEGYSVSREKKESFPLTVTSAQKNPTAFYLCASSISAGSNQPQHFGDGTRLSIL.

The chain has TRBV19 and TRBJ2-7, with 7 bases matching TRBD1. J was trimmed by 2 bases and V by 3 bases; bases with no gene match: 4. This CDR3 comprises 14 residues. In germline, CDR1 is LNHDA, CDR2 SQIVND (reference sequence). CDR3 DNA sequence: TGTGCCAGTAGTATTAACAGGGGAACCTACGAGCAGTACTTC. The encoded protein is CASSINRGTYEQYF.

The DNA of the CDR3 is TGTGCCAGCAGCTTAGTGGGGGGCGGGCGCGAAAAACTGTTTTTT. It encodes CASSLVGGGREKLFF. The genes are TRBV7-2 and TRBJ1-4; weak D call: TRBD1 (6 bases). This CDR3 has 15 residues. Germline CDR1 SGHTA, CDR2 FQGNSA. V was clipped by 1 base and J by 8 bases, with 14 bases between them.

As to this clone: One junction end disagrees with the germline gene, perhaps due to a read error. The genes are TRBV7-7 and TRBJ1-3, with a possible D match to TRBD1 (5 bases). From germline, CDR1 is SSHAT and CDR2 FNYEAQ (reference sequence). This CDR3 is built from 16 residues. The chain's CDR3 is CASSPIGTVSGNTIYF. The CDR3 DNA sequence: TGTGCTAGCAGCCCAATTGGGACGGTCTCTGGAAACACCATATATTTT.